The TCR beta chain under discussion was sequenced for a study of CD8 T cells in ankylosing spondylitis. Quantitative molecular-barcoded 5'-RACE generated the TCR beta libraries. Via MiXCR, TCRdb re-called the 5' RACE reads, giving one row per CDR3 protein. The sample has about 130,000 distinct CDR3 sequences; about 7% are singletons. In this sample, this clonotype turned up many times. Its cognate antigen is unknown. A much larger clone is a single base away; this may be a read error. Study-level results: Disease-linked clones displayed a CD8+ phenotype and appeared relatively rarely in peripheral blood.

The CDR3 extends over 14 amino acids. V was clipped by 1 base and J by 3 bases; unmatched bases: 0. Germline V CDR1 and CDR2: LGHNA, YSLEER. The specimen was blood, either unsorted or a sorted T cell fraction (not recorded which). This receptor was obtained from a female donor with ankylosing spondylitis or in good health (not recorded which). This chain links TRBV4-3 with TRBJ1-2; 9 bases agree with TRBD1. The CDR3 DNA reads TGCGCCAGCAGCCAAGGGACAGGGGACTATGGCTACACCTTC. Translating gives CASSQGTGDYGYTF.